What follows describes a single T cell receptor beta chain. The antigen is unknown. The CDR3 is 17 residues long. The junction had 8 bases not matched to a gene; V was cut back by 4 bases and J by 0 bases. This sample stems from a study of cytomegalovirus exposure and HLA in healthy donors. About the study: According to later analysis, the same platform produced the roughly 120 validation and about 700 first-cohort repertoires. Broader study findings: Many donors carried some public TCRs, although rarity characterized most TCR sequences. One later analysis, an examination of the 120 validation repertoires, found that first-cohort TCR clusters tended to co-occur in them. Listed as cytomegalovirus-associated were more than 150 TCR beta chains.

TCRdb's table, derived via immunoSEQ multiplex PCR, lists solely in-frame clones and lacks some. The sample holds about 120,000 clones; roughly nine tenths are singletons and the top ten take 1.2%. Material: PBMCs. The clonotype was recovered from a woman younger than 30 in good health and CMV-seronegative. V usage is TRBV5-3 and J usage is TRBJ2-3; 10 bases are a match to TRBD2. TRBV5-3 is given ORF status, its function remaining uncertain. CDR3 in amino acids: CARSAQASGGSTDTQYF. The CDR3 DNA reads TGTGCCAGAAGCGCCCAAGCTAGCGGGGGTAGCACAGATACGCAGTATTTT.